These T cell receptor beta chains were read from a single sample in a study of shared clonotypes between healthy human individuals. Clones were read by immunoSEQ multiplex PCR, and TCRdb kept only the in-frame ones, dropping some. The sample includes about 600,000 clones, more than 95% of them seen just once. Sequenced sample: naive CD4+ T cells sorted from blood. The receptors were sampled from a woman aged 25 to 45 in good health. The CDR3 runs from the conserved cysteine through the conserved F or W. Fields, in order: V gene, CDR3 length, CDR3 protein.

>TRBV10-1|14
CASSASPYAYEQYF
>TRBV2|12
CASSSQGHEQYF
>TRBV5-6|18
CASSSLDRSDLAKNIQYF
>TRBV28|12
CASSPRGYEQYF
>TRBV28|15
CASTRGEWLADEQFF
>TRBV29-1|12
CSVATGGTEAFF
>TRBV11-2|13
CASSWAENNEQFF
>TRBV7-9|14
CASMADRVRNEQFF
>TRBV7-2|15
CASSPSWAGVGELFF
>TRBV7-9|13
CASTRGGNNEQFF
>TRBV6-5|11
CASGLGETQYF